The sequence of this TCR beta chain was determined in a study of long-term antiretroviral therapy in people with HIV. The study drew at least one pre-ART and at least two post-ART PBMC samples from every donor. Sequencing relied on immunoSEQ assay v3.0, run at survey level. Only in-frame clones appear in the TCRdb table, and some are missing; sequencing was by immunoSEQ multiplex PCR. The table has roughly 21,000 clones, about nine tenths seen once; the top ten hold just over 8%. Between the trimmed V and J ends, which lost 6 bases and 3 bases, there was a span of 18 bases. There are 15 residues in the CDR3. From germline, CDR1 is KGHSH and CDR2 LQKENI. On this clone itself: What it recognizes is unknown.

Study-wide results and caveats: Diversity remained lower than transplant donor controls, even though it increased after ART.

The chain links TRBV18 to TRBJ2-7; possibly TRBD2 for D (6 bases). The clonotype originates from a man younger than 35 with HIV. The material sequenced was unsorted PBMCs, taken 0.2 years before starting antiretroviral therapy. The CDR3 reads CASSKGAGGGYEQYF. In DNA, the CDR3 is TGTGCCAGCTCGAAAGGAGCGGGCGGAGGCTACGAGCAGTACTTC.